The 8 T cell receptor beta chains below come from one sample, sequenced in a study of blood T cell repertoires in COVID-19. The protocol was immunoSEQ multiplex PCR, while the TCRdb copy is restricted to in-frame clones and leaves out a portion. The table records approximately 250,000 clones, around nine tenths of them present only once. Sequences were obtained from PBMCs or T cells enriched from blood (not recorded which). The receptors were gathered from a woman aged 35 to 49 who had been exposed to COVID-19.

V is TRBV10-1 and J is TRBJ2-5, with 9 bases identical to TRBD2. From germline, CDR1 is WNHNN and CDR2 SYGVQD (reference sequence). The junction had 13 bases not matched to a gene; V was cut back by 9 bases and J by 5 bases. The CDR3 extends over 15 amino acids. The CDR3 loop reads CASRTGASGDETQYF. The CDR3 nucleotides are TGCGCCAGTCGCACTGGGGCTAGCGGGGATGAGACCCAGTACTTC.

This chain uses TRBV28 with TRBJ1-1; D perhaps matches TRBD1 (6 bases). This CDR3 region has 14 residues. The V gene's germline CDR1 is MDHEN and CDR2 SYDVKM. V was pared by 6 bases and J by 3 bases, with 14 bases between. Written as DNA, the CDR3 is TGTGCCAGCAGCCCGGGGGGCAGGTACACTGAAGCTTTCTTT. Protein sequence: CASSPGGRYTEAFF.

This sequence joins TRBV9 and TRBJ1-5; 7 positions agree with TRBD1. V shed 0 bases, J shed 5 bases, and the junction held 2 bases outside the gene matches. From germline, CDR1 is SGDLS and CDR2 YYNGEE. CDR3 size: 14 residues. Here the CDR3 DNA reads TGTGCCAGCAGCGTAGGAGACAGGGATCAGCCCCAGCATTTT. Protein: CASSVGDRDQPQHF.

This clone is classed as medium-sized. The rearrangement joins TRBV4-1 to TRBJ1-2, with TRBD1 identical over 8 bases. V was clipped by 0 bases and J by 2 bases; unmatched bases: 2. The CDR3 totals 15 residues. CDR1 is MGHRA, CDR2 YSYEKL, per germline. The CDR3 DNA reads as TGCGCCAGCAGCCAAGATCCAGGGGGCAACTATGGCTACACCTTC. It codes for CASSQDPGGNYGYTF.

The chain joins TRBV12-3 or TRBV12-4 to TRBJ1-2; weak D call: TRBD1 (6 bases). The V end lost 6 bases, the J end lost 8 bases, and 16 bases lay between the germline ends. The CDR3 is made up of 13 amino acids. Here the CDR3 reads CASRADSGDGYTF. The CDR3 region has the DNA TGTGCCAGCAGAGCGGACAGTGGGGACGGCTACACCTTC.

This chain links TRBV19 with TRBJ2-3; possibly TRBD1 for D (6 bases). Germline lookup yields CDR1 LNHDA and CDR2 SQIVND (reference sequence). Trimming cost V 6 bases and J 3 bases, with 10 bases left between them. CDR3 length: 13 residues. CDR3 residues: CASSLTGTDTQYF. Written as DNA, the CDR3 is TGTGCCAGTAGCCTTACAGGGACAGATACGCAGTATTTT.

The chain is built from TRBV7-2 and TRBJ1-2; 9 nucleotides agree with TRBD1. Trimming took 4 bases from V and 8 from J; bases not matched to a gene: 5. Germline CDR1 reads SGHTA; CDR2 reads FQGNSA. The CDR3 runs 13 residues. CDR3 region: CASSYTQGAGYTF. The CDR3 DNA reads TGTGCCAGCAGCTATACACAGGGGGCAGGCTACACCTTC.

The rearrangement joins TRBV7-9 to TRBJ1-2; weak D call: TRBD1 (5 bases). The CDR3 is 16 residues long. Germline V CDR1 and CDR2: SEHNR, FQNEAQ (reference sequence). V lost 5 bases to trimming and J lost 4 bases, with 20 bases between them. The CDR3 DNA sequence: TGTGCCAGCAGCGTATATGGCCCCGACGGGGGCTATGGCTACACCTTC. Amino acids: CASSVYGPDGGYGYTF.